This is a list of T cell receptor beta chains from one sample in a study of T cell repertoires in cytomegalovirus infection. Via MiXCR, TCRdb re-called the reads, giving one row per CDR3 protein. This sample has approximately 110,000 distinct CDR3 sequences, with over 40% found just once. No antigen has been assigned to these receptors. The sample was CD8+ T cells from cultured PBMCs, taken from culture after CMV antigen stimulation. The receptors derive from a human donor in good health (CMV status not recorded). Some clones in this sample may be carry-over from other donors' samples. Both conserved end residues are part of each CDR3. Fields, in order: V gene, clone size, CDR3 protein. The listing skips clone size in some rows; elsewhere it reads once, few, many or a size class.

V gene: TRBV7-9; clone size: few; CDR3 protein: CASSSHGRRDRLSGANVLTF
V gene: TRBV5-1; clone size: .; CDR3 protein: CASSSIAGGPRETQYF
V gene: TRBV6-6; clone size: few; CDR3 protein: CASSGDRGYNEQFF
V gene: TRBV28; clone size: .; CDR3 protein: CASSSPGAVYGYTF
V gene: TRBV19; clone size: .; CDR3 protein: CASSTSGRGNNSPLHF
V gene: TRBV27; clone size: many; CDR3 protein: CASSSRPGLAYSDTQYF
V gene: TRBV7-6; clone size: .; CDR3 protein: CASSKDRGRDQPQHF
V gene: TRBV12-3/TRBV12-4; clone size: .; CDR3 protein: CASSFFLARGGDEQFF
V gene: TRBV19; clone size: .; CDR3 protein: CASSLLEKNQPQHF
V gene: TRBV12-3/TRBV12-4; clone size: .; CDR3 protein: CASSIDTQYF
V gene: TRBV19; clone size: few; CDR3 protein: CASSMAGGGTDTQYF